These 26 T cell receptor beta chains were all obtained from the same sample, sequenced in a study of blood T cells in healthy people across ages. Primed by a sample-barcoded 5' primer and a J-beta primer mix, a second PCR proceeded for roughly 7 to 12 cycles. TCRdb analysed the 5' RACE reads with MiXCR anew, one entry per CDR3 protein. The repertoire includes more than 450,000 distinct CDR3 sequences, about 26% of them detected once, and 3% to 4.5% sits in the top ten. This same sample was also part of a study on T cells of mothers and their children.

The material sequenced was blood. The receptors shown here come from a boy aged 2-15 years in good health.

This clonotype turned up a few times. The V call is TRBV11-2, the J call TRBJ2-1; 7 bases are a match to TRBD2. The CDR3 is made up of 16 amino acids. With 5 bases clipped from V and 0 bases from J, the junction kept 7 bases outside the gene matches. From germline, CDR1 is SGHAT and CDR2 FQNNGV. The CDR3 spells CASSEGTGGSYNEQFF. The CDR3 bases are TGTGCCAGCAGCGAAGGTACGGGAGGCTCCTACAATGAGCAGTTCTTC.

This clonotype turned up a few times. CDR3 DNA: TGTGCCAGCGGGACAGGGGATTTGGCCGCCCAGTACTTC. Amino acid sequence: CASGTGDLAAQYF. The gene calls are TRBV6-1 and TRBJ2-5; 10 bases are a match to TRBD1. This CDR3 has 13 residues. The junction had 9 bases not matched to a gene; V was cut back by 8 bases and J by 9 bases. Germline loops: CDR1 MNHNS, CDR2 SASEGT.

This chain joins TRBV28 and TRBJ2-7; TRBD1 or TRBD2 may be the D gene (5 bases each). Germline CDR1 MDHEN, CDR2 SYDVKM. V shed 5 bases and J shed 9 bases, with 14 bases lying between them. The CDR3 consists of 12 residues. Here the CDR3 DNA reads TGTGCCAGCAGTATCAGGAGTGGGGGGCAGTACTTC. Translating gives CASSIRSGGQYF.

This clonotype was detected only a few times. The chain joins TRBV7-2 to TRBJ1-6; the D gene is possibly TRBD1 (6 bases). Per germline, CDR1 SGHTA and CDR2 FQGNSA. Deletions cut 1 base from V and 4 bases from J, with 11 bases between. The CDR3 is 16 amino acids. CDR3 sequence reads: CASSLVTGGYNSPLHF. The CDR3 DNA sequence: TGTGCCAGCAGCTTAGTGACAGGCGGATATAATTCACCCCTCCACTTT.

This clonotype occurred a few times. The chain links TRBV20-1 to TRBJ1-3; D unresolved. This CDR3 region has 15 residues. Between the trimmed V and J ends, which lost 6 bases and 1 base, there was a span of 16 bases. CDR1 DFQATT and CDR2 SNEGSKA come from the germline V gene (reference sequence). The DNA of the CDR3 is TGCAGTGCCGTCGATCCCCTCAAATCTGGAAACACCATATATTTT. This translates into CSAVDPLKSGNTIYF.

This chain connects TRBV20-1 to TRBJ2-1, with TRBD2 matching 14 bases. After removal of 4 bases from V and 0 bases from J, the junction contained 11 bases not matched to a gene. The CDR3 covers 19 residues. Germline CDR1 and CDR2: DFQATT and SNEGSKA (reference sequence). The CDR3 sequence is CSAKGLAGGVMGSYNEQFF. Written as DNA, the CDR3 is TGCAGTGCTAAAGGACTAGCGGGAGGTGTTATGGGCTCCTACAATGAGCAGTTCTTC.

The chain carries TRBV20-1 and TRBJ1-4, with a weak D call TRBD1 (6 bases). V lost 0 bases to trimming and J lost 3 bases, with 14 bases between them. Germline V CDR1 and CDR2: DFQATT, SNEGSKA (reference sequence). This CDR3 has 16 amino acids. The chain's CDR3 is CSARDLRTASNEKLFF. CDR3 in DNA: TGCAGTGCTAGAGATCTCAGGACAGCTTCTAATGAAAAACTGTTTTTT.

This clonotype was seen repeatedly, ten times or more. This chain connects TRBV7-9 to TRBJ2-5; no clear D. Germline V gene data show CDR1 as SEHNR and CDR2 as FQNEAQ (reference sequence). CDR3 size: 14 residues. The V end lost 2 bases, the J end lost 3 bases, and 10 bases lay between the germline ends. CDR3 in DNA: TGTGCCAGCAGCTTAAGATCTGGCAAAGAGACCCAGTACTTC. Protein product: CASSLRSGKETQYF.

The rearrangement joins TRBV7-8 to TRBJ2-5; 15 bases fit TRBD2. The CDR3 contains 18 residues. Germline assignment: CDR1 SGHVS and CDR2 FQNEAQ. V lost 5 bases, J lost 0 bases, and 7 bases stayed unmatched. The CDR3 DNA reads TGTGCCAGCAGCGAAGGACTAGCGGGGGGGACGTACCAAGAGACCCAGTACTTC. It specifies CASSEGLAGGTYQETQYF.

The chain couples TRBV27 to TRBJ2-7; D perhaps matches TRBD2 (5 bases). The V and J ends lost 3 bases and 2 bases respectively, with 20 bases between them. Germline CDR1 reads MNHEY; CDR2 reads SMNVEV (reference sequence). This CDR3 is 17 amino acids long. The CDR3 bases are TGTGCCAGCAGTTTCTCTTGGGGAGATTCCCCCGCCTACGAGCAGTACTTC. Residues: CASSFSWGDSPAYEQYF.

In this sample, this clonotype turned up a few times. The chain joins TRBV9 to TRBJ1-6; D is unresolved. Trimming pared 2 bases from V and 0 bases from J, leaving 6 bases between. The germline V gene has CDR1 SGDLS and CDR2 YYNGEE. The length of the CDR3 is 15 residues. The CDR3 here is CASSVGSSYNSPLHF. The CDR3 region has the DNA TGTGCCAGCAGCGTTGGGAGCTCCTATAATTCACCCCTCCACTTT.

The genes are TRBV5-1 and TRBJ2-5; TRBD2 agrees at 11 bases. Matching the DNA end better, TRBJ2-1 makes the J call doubtful. CDR1 and CDR2 (germline): SGHRS, YFSETQ. The CDR3 consists of 16 residues. CDR3 DNA: TGCGCCAGCAGCTCCCTAGCGGGAGGAAAGGCCAATGAGCAGTTCTTC. Amino acids: CASSSLAGGKANEQFF.

The V gene is TRBV20-1, the J gene TRBJ2-1; possibly TRBD2 for D (5 bases). Trimming stripped 0 bases from V and 4 bases from J, with 13 bases between. Germline CDR1 DFQATT, CDR2 SNEGSKA (reference sequence). This CDR3 contains 15 residues. CDR3 amino acids: CSARDFASSYNEQFF. The CDR3 DNA follows: TGCAGTGCTAGAGATTTTGCTAGCAGTTACAATGAGCAGTTCTTC.

The CDR3 reads CASSPWGTQYF. As DNA, the CDR3 is TGTGCCAGCAGCCCATGGGGGACCCAGTACTTC. V is TRBV11-2 and J is TRBJ2-5, with unresolved D. Germline V gives CDR1 SGHAT, CDR2 FQNNGV. Trimming shortened V by 5 bases and J by 7 bases, and 8 bases separated the two germline ends. This CDR3 is built from 11 residues.

J is TRBJ2-5 and V is TRBV20-1, with D possibly matching TRBD2 (5 bases). Germline values: CDR1 DFQATT, CDR2 SNEGSKA (reference sequence). Between the trimmed V and J ends, which lost 7 bases and 4 bases, there was a span of 13 bases. The CDR3 has 12 residues. CDR3 residues: CSERGSGETQYF. The CDR3 region has the DNA TGCAGTGAGAGAGGGAGTGGAGAGACCCAGTACTTC.

The chain combines TRBV4-3 with TRBJ2-1; 13 bases line up with TRBD2. The CDR3 is made up of 19 amino acids. Germline CDR1 reads LGHNA; CDR2 reads YSLEER. After removal of 4 bases from V and 0 bases from J, the junction contained 9 bases not matched to a gene. The CDR3 coding sequence is TGCGCCAGCAGCCGACCGGGACTAGCGGGACTAAGCTCCTACAATGAGCAGTTCTTC. This encodes CASSRPGLAGLSSYNEQFF.

This clonotype came up a few times. The V call is TRBV7-9, the J call TRBJ2-2, with unresolved D. From germline, CDR1 is SEHNR and CDR2 FQNEAQ (reference sequence). The CDR3 totals 14 residues. V was cut by 5 bases and J by 6 bases, with 13 bases left in between. CDR3 sequence: CASSLSSRSGELFF. CDR3 bases: TGTGCCAGCAGCCTCTCGTCGCGGTCCGGGGAGCTGTTTTTT. The whole variable domain, remainder taken from reference TRBV7-9 and TRBJ2-2, is DTGVSQNPRHKITKRGQNVTFRCDPISEHNRLYWYRQTLGQGPEFLTYFQNEAQLEKSRLLSDRFSAERPKGSFSTLEIQRTEQGDSAMYLCASSLSSRSGELFFGEGSRLTVL.

The V call is TRBV20-1, the J call TRBJ2-5, with 11 bases that match TRBD2. Germline V CDR1 and CDR2: DFQATT, SNEGSKA (reference sequence). CDR3 size: 16 residues. V shed 1 base, J shed 4 bases, and the junction held 8 bases outside the gene matches. CDR3 protein: CSARGGSGGARETQYF. The CDR3 DNA reads as TGCAGTGCTAGAGGGGGTAGCGGGGGGGCTAGAGAGACCCAGTACTTC.

The CDR3, as DNA: TGCAGCGGTCACAGGGAAGCGAACACTGAAGCTTTCTTT. It translates to CSGHREANTEAFF. The rearrangement joins TRBV29-1 to TRBJ1-1; TRBD1 might be the D (6 bases). There are 13 residues in the CDR3. V gave up 7 bases and J gave up 1 base, with 13 bases separating them. Germline V gene lookup returns CDR1 SQVTM and CDR2 ANQGSEA.

This clonotype was recorded a few times. This chain uses TRBV7-9 with TRBJ2-1, with TRBD2 identical over 13 bases. The trim removed 5 bases at V and 4 bases at J, leaving 8 bases unmatched. The CDR3 covers 17 residues. From germline, CDR1 is SEHNR and CDR2 FQNEAQ (reference sequence). The CDR3 is CASSQTGTSGTYNEQFF. CDR3 DNA: TGTGCCAGCAGCCAAACCGGGACTAGCGGGACTTACAATGAGCAGTTCTTC.

The sample holds a few counts of this clonotype. The CDR3 nucleotides are TGTGCCATCCGTATGGATTGGAATCAGCCCCAGCATTTT. It encodes CAIRMDWNQPQHF. This rearrangement joins TRBV10-3 to TRBJ1-5; no reliable D call. Trimming cost V 8 bases and J 4 bases, with 12 bases left between them. This CDR3 has 13 residues. From germline, CDR1 is ENHRY and CDR2 SYGVKD.

The chain employs TRBV7-2 and TRBJ2-5; maybe TRBD1 (5 bases). The end of the DNA is better explained by TRBJ2-1, so the J call may be wrong. Germline values: CDR1 SGHTA, CDR2 FQGNSA. The CDR3 has 12 amino acids. This CDR3 is CASSSTELMQFF. The CDR3 DNA follows: TGTGCCAGCAGCTCGACAGAATTGATGCAGTTCTTC.

This chain connects TRBV7-9 to TRBJ2-1; 9 bases are a match to TRBD1. After removal of 5 bases from V and 3 bases from J, the junction contained 8 bases not matched to a gene. The CDR3 is made up of 16 amino acids. Germline V gene lookup returns CDR1 SEHNR and CDR2 FQNEAQ (reference sequence). CDR3 sequence (DNA): TGTGCCAGCAGCCCGGAACAGGGGGCAAGCTACAATGAGCAGTTCTTC. Its protein product is CASSPEQGASYNEQFF.

The chain combines TRBV20-1 with TRBJ2-7, with 10 bases fitting TRBD1. The length of the CDR3 is 14 residues. V shed 6 bases and J 0 bases; nucleotides not matched to a gene: 5. Germline CDR1 reads DFQATT; CDR2 reads SNEGSKA (reference sequence). As DNA, the CDR3 is TGCAGTGCCCGGGACAGGGGTTTCTCCTACGAGCAGTACTTC. This encodes CSARDRGFSYEQYF.

The genes are TRBV5-1 and TRBJ2-5, with D hard to call. This CDR3 spans 14 amino acids. The V and J ends lost 7 bases and 0 bases respectively, with 13 bases between them. CDR1 is SGHRS, CDR2 YFSETQ, per germline. The chain's CDR3 is CASAPQSYQETQYF. The CDR3 DNA sequence: TGCGCCAGCGCCCCCCAGTCGTACCAAGAGACCCAGTACTTC.

This clonotype was counted between two and nine times. The chain carries TRBV2 and TRBJ2-7, with unresolved D. This CDR3 is built from 11 residues. V lost 3 bases and J 6 bases, leaving 6 bases between the germline ends. Germline V CDR1 and CDR2: SNHLY, FYNNEI. The CDR3 loop reads CASSDASEQYF. The CDR3 DNA is TGTGCCAGCAGTGATGCTTCCGAGCAGTACTTC.